This T cell receptor beta chain was sequenced in a study of blood T cells in healthy people across ages. General observations from the study: Roughly linearly, TCR beta diversity per million T cells fell as age increased. Both higher diversity and more naive CD4+ cells marked long-lived donors when set against aged donors.

With a J-beta primer mix and a sample-barcoded 5' primer, a second PCR ran about 7 to 12 cycles. In TCRdb, the 5' RACE reads were re-called with MiXCR into one record per CDR3 protein. The sample yields approximately 800,000 distinct CDR3 sequences, 46% seen once. The sample, roughly 9.1 milliliters of peripheral blood, was drawn from each donor. Total RNA was isolated from each sample in quantities of at least 5 micrograms. V was clipped by 5 bases and J by 5 bases, with 7 bases between them. The CDR3 has 12 residues. CDR1 is MDHEN, CDR2 SYDVKM, per germline. As concerns this clonotype: Its antigen is unknown.

This TCR derives from a man of 80 years or more in good health. The rearrangement links TRBV28 to TRBJ2-1, with D possibly matching TRBD1 (5 bases). The sequenced material came from blood. The DNA of the CDR3 is TGTGCCAGCAGTCGACAGCACAATGAGCAGTTCTTC. Encoded protein: CASSRQHNEQFF.